This T cell receptor (beta chain) comes out of a study of cytomegalovirus exposure and HLA in healthy donors. All donors participated as healthy donors of bone marrow. This PCR relied on a set of 60 Vbeta primers and 13 Jbeta primers. The table came from immunoSEQ multiplex PCR; TCRdb's copy has only in-frame clones and leaves some out. Of some 120,000 clones detected, around 82% appear once; the ten largest clones hold 1% to 1.5%. The origin of this receptor is a man between 45 and 60 years old in good health and CMV-seronegative. Sequencing used PBMCs.

This CDR3 is CASSSDRAIRTEAFF. CDR3 DNA: TGTGCCAGCAGTTCGGACAGGGCGATTCGGACTGAAGCTTTCTTT. V gene TRBV11-1 combines with J gene TRBJ1-1, with TRBD1 matching over 8 bases. The V gene end was trimmed by 6 bases and the J gene end by 5 bases; junction bases not matched to a gene: 11. This CDR3 is 15 amino acids long. Germline lookup yields CDR1 SGHAT and CDR2 FQDESV (reference sequence).